This T cell receptor beta chain was recorded in a study of cytomegalovirus exposure and HLA in healthy donors listed by TCRdb under 2017. Some background on the complete study: An earlier analysis of approximately 590 of the donors reported 250 to 350 Gb of sequence data and roughly 110 million unique TCR beta sequences from about 179 million T cells. Approximately 310 gigabases of sequencing data and approximately 93 million unique TCR sequences were included in an early release covering 550 to 800 HLA-typed donors. Of the 300 to 500 genotyped donors, more than 75% were placed in the genetic ancestry cluster associated with self-reported Caucasian donors. The study aimed to test whether cataloging public T cell receptors could reveal signatures of past pathogen exposure. The study used immunosequencing to profile the T cell repertoires of 666 subjects and linked those repertoires to cytomegalovirus serostatus. In addition to the first cohort of hundreds of subjects, a separate validation cohort of 130 or so different subjects was used. To predict cytomegalovirus infection status, the study combined high-throughput TCR immunosequencing, statistical association of individual TCRs with disease status, and machine learning. To study patterns of TCR occurrence, a later analysis re-analyzed previously published TCR beta repertoires from 550 to 800 donors and added high-resolution HLA genotyping. In the later analysis, no new phenotypic data were used to find candidate immune exposures; instead, reliance was placed on TCR beta sequences and their occurrence across donors. In an earlier analysis of roughly 540 of the donors, high-throughput TCR beta sequencing was used to judge whether each TCR beta V gene segment behaved as functional or pseudogenic. Donor age, sex, ethnicity and CMV serostatus were compiled alongside the repertoire data. In a later genetic analysis, genome-wide SNP genotypes for about 65% of the roughly 700 donors were used, and that subset was treated as a discovery cohort. All discovery cohort repertoires had been generated using a single sequencing platform. HLA typing covered class I and class II loci at four-digit resolution. Typing coverage differed by locus: A, B, C, DRB1 and DQB1 were typed in roughly 620-630 donors, DQA1 in 500 to 550, DPA1 in 600 to 610, and DPB1 in 400 to 480. Several DR-DQ haplotypes were treated as single units for association and clustering because of strong linkage in the cohort. Across around 400 genotyped donors of the cohort, an average of approximately 220,000 unique TCR beta nucleotide sequences per donor were sequenced, and roughly 20% of those sequences were non-productive. The full study reports these points: Presence/absence analyses assumed roughly uniform sequencing depth across donors, an assumption that may not hold. A further reported finding was that TCR beta sequences accurately predicted the HLA-A and HLA-B alleles for most subjects in the first cohort. Three of the identified cytomegalovirus-associated TCR beta chains were confirmed in vitro to be specific for cytomegalovirus antigens. A cluster of highly shared sequence variants was judged likely to represent a technical artifact of the sequencing pipeline. The earlier analysis of a few hundred of the donors excluded about 16 rarely observed V segments, including chromosome 9 orphons, because counts were too low. In a later analysis, most CMV-associated TCR beta chains were found to appear HLA-restricted, with HLA associations seemingly driven largely by CMV exposure. Most TCR sequences were observed very rarely across donors, whereas some public TCRs were present in many individuals. The 87-base-pair reads could not distinguish some IMGT-functional V segments, including TRBV6-2 and TRBV6-3, so those segments were excluded. V-gene and J-gene trimming of TCR beta chains was associated with a missense DCLRE1C variant in a later genetic analysis, and the association was replicated in an independent cohort. According to a later genetic analysis, donors in an Asian-associated ancestry cluster had fewer N-insertions in productive TCRs than the approximately 610-donor mean. In this cohort, only TCR beta chains were sequenced, and detectable features were limited by the absence of alpha or paired-chain data. For the cohort, immune exposure information was limited to CMV serostatus. Broadly in line with IMGT annotations, most TCR beta V segments showed up in productive rearrangements about 87% or about 30% of the time in an earlier analysis of several hundred of the donors. In a later analysis, the rate of TCR association differed among HLA loci, with DRB1 alleles having the most associated TCRs and HLA-C alleles having the fewest. The classifier was reported to diagnose cytomegalovirus status with high specificity and sensitivity in both the original and validation cohorts. In a later analysis, HLA-associated TCR beta chains were found to be more clonally expanded and to have lower generation probabilities than equally common non-associated chains. When HLA alleles, especially DR and DQ, strongly co-occurred, attributing TCR associations to individual alleles was difficult. According to the authors, the approach could potentially be generalized to other disease states and immunological phenotypes. Linkage disequilibrium might explain the correlated functional status among segregating V segments, but an unknown experimental factor could not be excluded. A total of 150 or so TCR beta chains were listed by the study as associated with cytomegalovirus. Because HLA typing was unavailable for some donors at each locus, only the typed subset was used in association tests. Specific HLA alleles were associated with about 17,000 TCR beta sequences at a false discovery rate of 0.05 in a later analysis. A later analysis reported that several top co-occurrence clusters appeared linked to parvovirus B19, influenza, CMV and Epstein-Barr virus.

Comment on this clone: Its antigen is not yet known. No much larger clone is present one base from it, and per-base qualities are unavailable.

The library relied on the immunoSEQ multiplex PCR assay. A mixture of 60 forward primers for TCR Vbeta segments and 13 reverse primers for TCR Jbeta segments was used in the multiplex PCR. The CDR3 region of rearranged TCR beta genes was amplified from genomic DNA with a multiplex PCR assay. The Illumina HiSeq System was used to sequence the amplified TCR beta libraries as 87-base-pair reads. Per the source publication's procedure: In a later analysis, 70 million to 95 million unique TCR beta chains were counted across the approximately 670 repertoires, and roughly 11 million of these chains were shared by at least two donors. Raw reads were error-corrected and collapsed into unique sequences with a nearest-neighbor algorithm that merged closely related sequences to remove PCR and sequencing errors. CDR3 sequences were aligned to IMGT reference sequences to assign V, D and J gene segments. For a sequence to be retained, a match of at least six nucleotides to both a V gene segment and a J gene segment was required. A rearrangement was called productive if the CDR3 had no stop codons and remained in frame with V and J, and every other rearrangement was called non-productive. Following IMGT convention, CDR3 was defined as the stretch from the second conserved V-encoded cysteine up to the conserved J-encoded phenylalanine. Sequences without an unambiguous match to a single V gene segment were excluded from the earlier analysis of about 600 of the donors. An earlier analysis of 587 of the donors classified V segments as functional when productive rearrangements were above 56.7% and as segregating when the standard deviation between donors was above 5%. A statistical classification framework was developed to diagnose cytomegalovirus status using the catalog of TCR beta chain sequences. In a later analysis, TCR nucleotide sequences were compared against IMGT/GENE-DB human TR gene sequences so that V and J genes could be assigned. The TCRdist pipeline was used in a later analysis to assign CDR3 sequences and most-parsimonious VDJ recombination scenarios. A later analysis defined each TCR beta chain by its CDR3 amino acid sequence plus V-gene family, and excluded reads lacking a unique V-gene family. As a way to deal with suspected cross-contamination and a sequencing artifact, a later analysis dropped hundreds of nucleotide sequences that were highly shared and had low generation probability. For each public chain, a later analysis derived a clonal expansion index from normalized ranks of inferred template counts within each repertoire. Generation probabilities in a later analysis came from a VDJ recombination model fitted to out-of-frame rearrangements, and those results were checked against IGoR. A later analysis scored TCR-TCR, TCR-HLA and TCR-CMV co-occurrence with hypergeometric tests, applying a repertoire-size bias correction to TCR pairs. In a later analysis, false discovery rates were estimated by permuting HLA or CMV assignments 20 times. In a later analysis, co-occurring TCRs were grouped using DBSCAN, and TCRdist sequence similarity was added for clustering within HLA-allele-positive subsets. Co-occurrence clustering excluded repertoires with fewer than 30,000 or more than 120,000 public chains, plus five with anomalous nucleotide sharing. What TCRdb holds here is the immuneACCESS table cut down to in-frame rearrangements. Part of the clones is not present; checked against another copy, under half of the missing clones reflect an unresolved V gene, and the others are unexplained. V and J calls and clone size are as listed in that table; D and trimming were resolved from the DNA. The sample contains under 200,000 clones, 70% to 90% of them found a single time. The top ten hold about 2.7% of the sample.

CDR1 and CDR2 are read off the germline V gene as SGHAT and FQNNGV. Unmatched junction bases come to 3, with V trimmed by 4 bases and J by 6 bases. Including cysteine and phenylalanine, the CDR3 has 16 amino acids. Only the CDR3 DNA stays, 48 bases, in frame from base 1. The cohort consisted of some 730 healthy bone marrow donors. All cohort members were sampled while nominally healthy, although unrecorded immune exposures were likely present. The donor tested CMV seropositive and was one of the 289 seropositive cohort members. Every donor gave a peripheral blood sample, and the peripheral blood mononuclear cells from that sample were used for TCR beta sequencing. The Qiagen DNeasy Blood Extraction Kit was used to extract genomic DNA from the blood cell samples.

The sequencing input was PBMCs. The source is a man aged 25-45 years in good health and CMV-seropositive. The rearrangement combines TRBV11-2 with TRBJ2-2, and 15 bases in between align with TRBD2. The DNA is TGTGCCAGCAGCTCGGGACTAGCGGGAGGCGCCGGGGAGCTGTTTTTT. It encodes CASSSGLAGGAGELFF.